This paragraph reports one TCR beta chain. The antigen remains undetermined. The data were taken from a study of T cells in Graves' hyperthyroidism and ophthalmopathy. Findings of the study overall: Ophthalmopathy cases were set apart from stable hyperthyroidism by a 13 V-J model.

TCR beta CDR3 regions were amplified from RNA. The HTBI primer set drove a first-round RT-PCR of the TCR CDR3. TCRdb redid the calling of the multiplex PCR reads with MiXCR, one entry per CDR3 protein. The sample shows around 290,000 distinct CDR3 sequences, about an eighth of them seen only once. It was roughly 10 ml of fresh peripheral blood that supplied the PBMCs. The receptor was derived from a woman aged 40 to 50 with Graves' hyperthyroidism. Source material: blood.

The CDR3 is CASSFTFSYEQYF. CDR3 nucleotides: TGTGCCAGCAGTTTTACTTTCTCCTACGAGCAGTACTTC. The chain combines TRBV28 with TRBJ2-7, with D unresolved. V lost 3 bases to trimming and J lost 0 bases, with 6 bases between them. This CDR3 is 13 amino acids long. Germline V gene lookup returns CDR1 MDHEN and CDR2 SYDVKM.